This is a list of T cell receptor beta chains from one sample in a study of Ad26.COV2.S vaccination and SARS-CoV-2 variants. Assay used: immunoSEQ multiplex PCR; TCRdb lists only in-frame clones, some missing. The sample includes 250,000 to 300,000 clones, 87% of them seen just once. The specimen comprised peripheral blood, sampled in a trial of Ad26.COV2.S vaccine versus placebo. The receptors shown here come from a person aged 18-60 years who received the Ad26.COV2.S COVID-19 vaccine or a placebo. Both conserved end residues are part of each CDR3. D genes are given only for firm matches. Only part of the rows carry a size: once, few, many, or a class if the clone is expanded.

13	NA	TRBV5-1	NA	TRBJ1-1	CASSSGKNTEAFF	TGCGCCAGCAGCTCTGGAAAGAACACTGAAGCTTTCTTT
12	NA	TRBV6-2/TRBV6-3	NA	TRBJ2-7	CASSNRVDEQYF	TGTGCCAGCAGTAACAGGGTGGACGAGCAGTACTTC
18	many	TRBV7-9	NA	TRBJ1-3	CASSPRSLGLISRNTIYF	TGTGCCAGCAGCCCACGGTCCCTCGGCTTAATCTCTCGAAACACCATATATTTT
10	NA	TRBV5-8	NA	TRBJ2-1	CASSTFPQFF	TGTGCCAGCAGCACTTTCCCCCAGTTCTTC
17	NA	TRBV29-1	NA	TRBJ1-2	CSVLDGGPFTLNYGYTF	TGCAGCGTTCTAGATGGGGGGCCTTTCACGCTTAACTATGGCTACACCTTC
14	NA	TRBV28	TRBD1	TRBJ1-6	CASRSTGRNSPLHF	TGTGCCAGCAGGTCGACAGGGCGGAATTCACCCCTCCACTTT
18	NA	TRBV10-1	TRBD1	TRBJ2-1	CASRGQESLFPYYNEQFF	TGCGCCAGCAGGGGACAGGAAAGTCTCTTCCCCTACTACAATGAGCAGTTCTTC
13	NA	TRBV12-3/TRBV12-4	NA	TRBJ1-3	CASTLSGINTIYF	TGTGCCAGCACCCTTTCAGGGATAAACACCATATATTTT
11	NA	TRBV30	NA	TRBJ1-1	CAWSRVYEAFF	TGTGCCTGGAGTAGGGTTTATGAAGCTTTCTTT
13	NA	TRBV3-1/TRBV3-2	NA	TRBJ1-1	CASSQLEGAEAFF	TGTGCCAGCAGCCAATTAGAGGGGGCTGAAGCTTTCTTT
16	NA	TRBV19	TRBD1	TRBJ1-5	CASSIGGTGSGQPQHF	TGTGCCAGTAGTATCGGCGGGACAGGGTCGGGTCAGCCCCAGCATTTT
16	NA	TRBV7-6	TRBD1	TRBJ2-7	CASSPGTGGELYEQYF	TGTGCCAGCAGCCCTGGGACAGGGGGCGAGTTGTACGAGCAGTACTTC
18	NA	TRBV5-6	TRBD2	TRBJ2-7	CASSLVGTSGRKSYEQYF	TGTGCCAGCAGCTTGGTGGGGACTAGCGGGAGGAAGTCCTACGAGCAGTACTTC
13	NA	TRBV2	NA	TRBJ1-6	CATAERGGSPLHF	TGTGCCACAGCTGAAAGGGGAGGTTCACCCCTCCACTTT
15	NA	TRBV30	NA	TRBJ1-1	CAWSVSSRVNTEAFF	TGTGCCTGGAGTGTAAGCTCAAGAGTGAACACTGAAGCTTTCTTT
13	once	TRBV6-2/TRBV6-3	NA	TRBJ2-2	CATSRLGIGELFF	TGTGCCACCAGCAGGTTGGGTATTGGGGAGCTGTTTTTT
15	NA	TRBV6-5	NA	TRBJ1-5	CASIPLTDSNQPQHF	TGTGCCAGCATTCCTTTGACAGATAGCAATCAGCCCCAGCATTTT
13	NA	TRBV13	NA	TRBJ2-7	CASSVGQGGEQYF	TGTGCCAGCAGCGTGGGCCAAGGGGGGGAGCAGTACTTC
14	NA	TRBV27	NA	TRBJ2-1	CASSLFSTVNEQFF	TGTGCCAGCAGTTTATTCAGCACGGTCAATGAGCAGTTCTTC
15	NA	TRBV28	NA	TRBJ2-6	CASSFPGSGANVLTF	TGTGCCAGCAGTTTCCCCGGGTCAGGGGCCAACGTCCTGACTTTC
15	NA	TRBV27	TRBD1	TRBJ1-2	CASSERPGGIGGYTF	TGTGCCAGCAGTGAGCGGCCAGGGGGAATTGGTGGCTACACCTTC
14	NA	TRBV7-3	NA	TRBJ2-5	CASSPDRAWETQYF	TGTGCCAGCAGCCCGGACAGAGCATGGGAGACCCAGTACTTC
15	NA	TRBV29-1	TRBD1	TRBJ1-4	CSVVGVTGGYEKLFF	TGCAGCGTTGTCGGAGTGACAGGGGGGTATGAAAAACTGTTTTTT
15	NA	TRBV6-6	NA	TRBJ1-2	CASSYSGMSNYGYTF	TGTGCCAGCAGTTACTCGGGGATGTCTAACTATGGCTACACCTTC
15	once	TRBV7-2	TRBD2	TRBJ2-5	CASSLARTSGETQYF	TGTGCCAGCAGCTTAGCGCGGACTAGCGGAGAGACCCAGTACTTC
16	NA	TRBV7-2	NA	TRBJ1-3	CASSPNGGLVRNTIYF	TGTGCCAGCAGCCCTAATGGGGGGCTCGTAAGAAACACCATATATTTT
16	NA	TRBV9	NA	TRBJ1-3	CASSSQGGHSGNTIYF	TGTGCCAGCAGCAGTCAGGGTGGCCACTCTGGAAACACCATATATTTT
15	once	TRBV9	TRBD1	TRBJ2-7	CASSPRTGTDYEQYF	TGTGCCAGCAGCCCCCGGACAGGAACCGACTACGAGCAGTACTTC
15	NA	TRBV18	TRBD1	TRBJ1-2	CASSPGTGVNYGYTF	TGTGCCAGCTCACCCGGGACAGGGGTTAACTATGGCTACACCTTC
17	few	TRBV1	NA	TRBJ1-5	CTSSQDPGGDSNQPQHF	TGCACCAGCAGCCAAGATCCAGGGGGCGATAGCAATCAGCCCCAGCATTTT
15	NA	TRBV30	TRBD1	TRBJ2-7	CAWSAGTGYSYEQYF	TGTGCCTGGAGTGCCGGGACAGGGTATTCATACGAGCAGTACTTC
13	NA	TRBV28	NA	TRBJ2-5	CASSSPLRETQYF	TGTGCCAGCAGTTCCCCCCTTAGGGAGACCCAGTACTTC
13	NA	TRBV4-1	NA	TRBJ2-7	CASSREQGYEQYF	TGCGCCAGCAGCCGGGAACAGGGTTACGAGCAGTACTTC
15	NA	TRBV24-1	NA	TRBJ2-1	CATSPGWSSYNEQFF	TGTGCCACCAGTCCCGGGTGGAGCTCCTACAATGAGCAGTTCTTC
12	once	TRBV28	NA	TRBJ1-2	CASSLKGYGYTF	TGTGCCAGCAGTTTAAAAGGGTATGGCTACACCTTC
17	NA	TRBV5-1	TRBD1	TRBJ1-6	CASSPPTGGSYNSPLHF	TGCGCCAGCAGCCCGCCGACAGGGGGCTCCTATAATTCACCCCTCCACTTT
16	NA	TRBV6-5	TRBD1	TRBJ1-1	CASSYSTGQRNTEAFF	TGTGCCAGCAGTTACTCGACGGGACAGAGGAACACTGAAGCTTTCTTT
15	NA	TRBV19	NA	TRBJ1-1	CASSIRTRLNTEAFF	TGTGCCAGTAGTATCAGGACAAGATTGAACACTGAAGCTTTCTTT
14	NA	TRBV6-5	NA	TRBJ2-5	CASSTTGIQETQYF	TGTGCCAGCAGTACAACAGGAATCCAAGAGACCCAGTACTTC
15	NA	TRBV6-2/TRBV6-3	TRBD1	TRBJ2-5	CASSRWTGDSETQYF	TGTGCCAGCAGCCGATGGACAGGGGATTCAGAGACCCAGTACTTC
15	NA	TRBV6-5	TRBD2	TRBJ2-3	CASTNPRDYTDTQYF	TGTGCCAGCACTAACCCCCGGGACTACACAGATACGCAGTATTTT
14	NA	TRBV5-6	NA	TRBJ1-1	CASSLQGMNTEAFF	TGTGCCAGCAGCTTGCAGGGGATGAACACTGAAGCTTTCTTT
14	NA	TRBV7-2	TRBD1	TRBJ1-2	CASSLTDRDYGYTF	TGTGCCAGCAGCTTAACGGACAGGGACTATGGCTACACCTTC
17	NA	TRBV5-6	TRBD2	TRBJ2-7	CASSLAASGVLRHEQYF	TGTGCCAGCAGCTTGGCCGCAAGCGGGGTGCTTCGCCACGAGCAGTACTTC
12	NA	TRBV10-1	NA	TRBJ2-2	CASSDGTGELFF	TGCGCCAGCAGTGATGGAACCGGGGAGCTGTTTTTT
15	NA	TRBV19	NA	TRBJ1-1	CASSIDRGPNTEAFF	TGTGCCAGTAGTATAGATCGGGGGCCGAACACTGAAGCTTTCTTT
14	NA	TRBV10-1	NA	TRBJ1-3	CASSESSSGNTIYF	TGCGCCAGCAGTGAGTCGAGCTCTGGAAACACCATATATTTT
17	NA	TRBV7-2	TRBD2	TRBJ2-7	CASSVPKLAGGAYEQYF	TGTGCCAGCAGCGTGCCCAAACTAGCGGGAGGTGCCTACGAGCAGTACTTC
14	NA	TRBV28	TRBD1	TRBJ2-3	CASSSGQGTDTQYF	TGTGCCAGCAGTTCGGGACAGGGCACAGATACGCAGTATTTT
11	NA	TRBV20-1	NA	TRBJ2-1	CSARGSNEQFF	TGCAGTGCTAGGGGTAGCAATGAGCAGTTCTTC
14	NA	TRBV2	NA	TRBJ1-1	CASSEAARNTEAFF	TGTGCCAGCAGTGAAGCGGCGAGGAACACTGAAGCTTTCTTT
15	NA	TRBV9	TRBD2	TRBJ2-7	CASSVALAGELEQYF	TGTGCCAGCAGCGTAGCACTAGCGGGAGAGCTCGAGCAGTACTTC
12	NA	TRBV6-4	NA	TRBJ1-2	CASRSTGFGYTF	TGTGCCAGCAGATCTACAGGGTTTGGCTACACCTTC